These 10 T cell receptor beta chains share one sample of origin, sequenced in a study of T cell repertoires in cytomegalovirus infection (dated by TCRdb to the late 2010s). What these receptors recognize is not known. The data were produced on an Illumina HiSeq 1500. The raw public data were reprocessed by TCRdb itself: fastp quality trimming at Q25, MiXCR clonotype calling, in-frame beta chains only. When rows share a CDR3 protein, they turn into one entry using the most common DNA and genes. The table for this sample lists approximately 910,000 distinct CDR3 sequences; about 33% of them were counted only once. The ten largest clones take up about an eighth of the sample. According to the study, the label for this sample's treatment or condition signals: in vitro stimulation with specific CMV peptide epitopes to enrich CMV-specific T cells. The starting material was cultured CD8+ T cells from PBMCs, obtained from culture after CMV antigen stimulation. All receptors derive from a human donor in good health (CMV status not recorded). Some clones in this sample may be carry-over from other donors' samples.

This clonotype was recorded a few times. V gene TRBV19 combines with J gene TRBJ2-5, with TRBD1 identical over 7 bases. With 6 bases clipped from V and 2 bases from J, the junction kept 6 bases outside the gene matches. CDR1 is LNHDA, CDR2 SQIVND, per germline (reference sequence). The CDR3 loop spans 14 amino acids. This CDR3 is CASSAGTAQETQYF. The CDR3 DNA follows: TGTGCCAGTAGCGCCGGGACAGCGCAAGAGACCCAGTACTTC.

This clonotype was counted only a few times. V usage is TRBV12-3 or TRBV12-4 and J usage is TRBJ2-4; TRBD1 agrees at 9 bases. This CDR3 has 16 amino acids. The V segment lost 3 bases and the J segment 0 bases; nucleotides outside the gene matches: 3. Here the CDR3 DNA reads TGTGCCAGCAGTTTGACAGGGGGGGTAGCCAAAAACATTCAGTACTTC. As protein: CASSLTGGVAKNIQYF.

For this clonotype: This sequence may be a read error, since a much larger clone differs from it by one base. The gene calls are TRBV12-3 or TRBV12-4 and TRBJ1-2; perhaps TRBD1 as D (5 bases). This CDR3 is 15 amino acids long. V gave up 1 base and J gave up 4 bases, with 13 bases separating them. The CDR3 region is CASSLGGGLLYGYTF. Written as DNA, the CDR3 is TGTGCCAGCAGTTTAGGGGGGGGACTCCTCTATGGCTACACCTTC.

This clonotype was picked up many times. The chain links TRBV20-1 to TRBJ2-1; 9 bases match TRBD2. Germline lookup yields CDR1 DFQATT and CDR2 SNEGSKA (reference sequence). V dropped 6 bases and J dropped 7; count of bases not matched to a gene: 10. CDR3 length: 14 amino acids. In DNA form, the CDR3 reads TGCAGTGCAGGGGCGGGGGGGCCAGGGAATGAGCAGTTCTTC. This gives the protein CSAGAGGPGNEQFF.

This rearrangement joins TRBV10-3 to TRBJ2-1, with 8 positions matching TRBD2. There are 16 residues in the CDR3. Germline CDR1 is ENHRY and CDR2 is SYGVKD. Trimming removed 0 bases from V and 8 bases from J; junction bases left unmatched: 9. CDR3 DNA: TGTGCCATCAGTGAGTCAAGCGGGGGACCTTTTTATGAGCAGTTCTTC. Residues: CAISESSGGPFYEQFF.

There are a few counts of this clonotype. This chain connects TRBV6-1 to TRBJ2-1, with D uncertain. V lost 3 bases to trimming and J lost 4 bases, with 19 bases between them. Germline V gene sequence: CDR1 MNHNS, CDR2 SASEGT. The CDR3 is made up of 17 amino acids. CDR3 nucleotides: TGTGCCAGCAGTGATTTAATAGCCCAGACTCAGTACAATGAGCAGTTCTTC. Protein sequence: CASSDLIAQTQYNEQFF.

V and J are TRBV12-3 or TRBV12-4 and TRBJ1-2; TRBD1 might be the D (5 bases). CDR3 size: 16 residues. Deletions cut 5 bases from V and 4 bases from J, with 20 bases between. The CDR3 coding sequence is TGTGCCAGCAGTCTGAATCCTTCAGGGTATGGCTATGGCTACACCTTC. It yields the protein CASSLNPSGYGYGYTF.

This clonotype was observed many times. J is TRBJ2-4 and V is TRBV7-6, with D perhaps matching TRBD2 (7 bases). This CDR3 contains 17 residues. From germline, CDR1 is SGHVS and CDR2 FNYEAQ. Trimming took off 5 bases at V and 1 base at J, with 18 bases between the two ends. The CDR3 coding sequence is TGTGCCAGCAGCCCGATAGGGGGGGCGTACGCCAAAAACATTCAGTACTTC. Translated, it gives CASSPIGGAYAKNIQYF.

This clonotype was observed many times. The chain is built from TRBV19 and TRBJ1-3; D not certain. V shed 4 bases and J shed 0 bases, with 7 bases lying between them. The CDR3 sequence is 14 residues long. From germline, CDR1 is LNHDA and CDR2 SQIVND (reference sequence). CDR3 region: CASSKTDSGNTIYF. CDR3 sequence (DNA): TGTGCCAGTAGTAAGACGGACTCTGGAAACACCATATATTTT.

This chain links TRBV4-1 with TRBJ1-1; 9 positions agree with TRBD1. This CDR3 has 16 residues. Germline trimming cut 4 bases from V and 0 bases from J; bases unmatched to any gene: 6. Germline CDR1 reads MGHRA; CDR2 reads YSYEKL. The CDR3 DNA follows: TGCGCCAGCAGCCGAGACAGGGGGTCCCTGAACACTGAAGCTTTCTTT. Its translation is CASSRDRGSLNTEAFF.